Presented here are 17 T cell receptor beta chains from one specimen sequenced in a study of response to subunit inactivated influenza vaccine. TCRdb re-called the RT-PCR reads through MiXCR, storing one row per CDR3 protein. The repertoire holds more than 450,000 distinct CDR3 sequences, with about 10% as singletons. These data also formed part of another study, on T cells expressing NK-cell markers. Per that paper: What made the TCR beta cDNA was 5'RACE template switching with UMIs.

The sequencing used PBMCs from blood, collected on the day of vaccination. Receptor source: a man aged 50-60 years who received an inactivated influenza vaccine.

There are many counts of this clonotype. The J gene is TRBJ2-7, the V gene TRBV11-1; 16 nucleotides match TRBD2. Looked up from germline, CDR1 is SGHAT and CDR2 is FQDESV (reference sequence). Germline trimming cut 2 bases from V and 4 bases from J; bases unmatched to any gene: 14. The CDR3 has 20 amino acids. CDR3 in amino acids: CASSLSRGLAGGPVAYEQYF. CDR3 in DNA: TGTGCCAGCAGCTTATCCAGGGGACTAGCGGGAGGGCCAGTCGCTTACGAGCAGTACTTC.

This clonotype has ten or more counts. Here the CDR3 reads CASSPESGNQPQHF. CDR3 coding DNA: TGTGCCAGCAGTCCGGAATCGGGCAATCAGCCCCAGCATTTT. This rearrangement joins TRBV12-3 or TRBV12-4 to TRBJ1-5; D ambiguous. Trimming removed 5 bases from V and 2 bases from J, with 10 bases in between. The CDR3 is 14 amino acids.

The chain joins TRBV7-6 to TRBJ2-2; 9 bases align to TRBD1. This CDR3 comprises 15 residues. The trim removed 5 bases at V and 4 bases at J, leaving 5 bases unmatched. The germline CDR1 and CDR2 sequences are SGHVS and FNYEAQ. CDR3 residues: CASSAGTGSTGELFF. Here the CDR3 DNA reads TGTGCCAGCAGCGCCGGGACAGGGTCCACCGGGGAGCTGTTTTTT. Full variable domain (remainder filled in from reference TRBV7-6 and TRBJ2-2): GAGVSQSPRYKVTKRGQDVALRCDPISGHVSLYWYRQALGQGPEFLTYFNYEAQQDKSGLPNDRFSAERPEGSISTLTIQRTEQRDSAMYRCASSAGTGSTGELFFGEGSRLTVL.

This clonotype was found many times. V gene TRBV4-3 combines with J gene TRBJ1-3; weak D call: TRBD1 (6 bases). The CDR3 spans 17 residues. Trimming took off 5 bases at V and 0 bases at J, with 17 bases between the two ends. CDR1 is LGHNA, CDR2 YSLEER, per germline. The DNA for the CDR3 is TGCGCCAGCAGCTCAGCCGGGACAAGCAACTCTGGAAACACCATATATTTT. As protein: CASSSAGTSNSGNTIYF.

The chain couples TRBV6-2 or TRBV6-3 to TRBJ2-7; D call uncertain. V was shortened by 8 bases and J by 1 base, with 15 bases between the two germline ends. This CDR3 has 14 amino acids. Germline CDR1 and CDR2: MNHEY and SVGEGT. As DNA, the CDR3 is TGTGCCAGCGGGTCGCAGTTCCCTTCCTACGAGCAGTACTTC. As protein: CASGSQFPSYEQYF.

The sample holds a few counts of this clonotype. This chain links TRBV6-2 or TRBV6-3 with TRBJ2-7; D may be TRBD1 or TRBD2 (5 bases each). The V gene's germline CDR1 is MNHEY and CDR2 SVGEGT. This CDR3 is built from 15 residues. V was shortened by 5 bases and J by 5 bases, with 19 bases between the two germline ends. This CDR3 is CASSSPGRSVNEQYF. In DNA form, the CDR3 reads TGTGCCAGCAGTAGTCCGGGACGGTCGGTCAACGAGCAGTACTTC.

This clonotype turned up a few times. The chain links TRBV28 to TRBJ1-1, with D uncertain. This CDR3 region has 13 residues. Germline V gives CDR1 MDHEN, CDR2 SYDVKM. V lost 6 bases and J 5 bases, leaving 13 bases between the germline ends. CDR3 residues: CASRPYFGTEAFF. CDR3 nucleotides: TGTGCCAGCAGGCCCTACTTCGGGACTGAAGCTTTCTTT.

This chain links TRBV11-2 with TRBJ2-3, with TRBD1 matching over 8 bases. Trimming cost V 0 bases and J 4 bases; bases outside gene matches: 9. The CDR3 extends over 17 amino acids. Germline CDR1 and CDR2: SGHAT and FQNNGV. CDR3 protein: CASSLELAGGFADTQYF. CDR3 nucleotide sequence: TGTGCCAGCAGCTTAGAGCTGGCAGGGGGCTTCGCAGATACGCAGTATTTT. Full variable domain (rest looked up from reference TRBV11-2 and TRBJ2-3): EAGVAQSPRYKIIEKRQSVAFWCNPISGHATLYWYQQILGQGPKLLIQFQNNGVVDDSQLPKDRFSAERLKGVDSTLKIQPAKLEDSAVYLCASSLELAGGFADTQYFGPGTRLTVL.

This clonotype was counted a few times. The chain employs TRBV5-1 and TRBJ2-7, with TRBD1 matching 9 bases. The ends lost 0 bases at V and 3 bases at J; junction bases unmatched: 10. The CDR3 contains 17 residues. The germline V gene encodes CDR1 SGHRS and CDR2 YFSETQ. The CDR3 DNA is TGCGCCAGCAGCTTGGCCGTGATGGGACAGGGAAGCTACGAGCAGTACTTC. It translates to CASSLAVMGQGSYEQYF.

The chain's CDR3 is CAIQQGYEQYF. The CDR3 DNA sequence: TGTGCCATACAACAGGGCTACGAGCAGTACTTC. The genes are TRBV10-3 and TRBJ2-7; a possible D gene is TRBD1 (6 bases). V dropped 9 bases and J dropped 3 bases, with 9 bases sitting between them. The CDR3 runs 11 residues. CDR1 is ENHRY, CDR2 SYGVKD, per germline.

This clonotype turned up a few times. This sequence joins TRBV11-2 and TRBJ2-1; D is undetermined. The V and J ends lost 0 bases and 4 bases respectively, with 10 bases between them. The germline CDR1 and CDR2 sequences are SGHAT and FQNNGV. The CDR3 is 15 residues long. CDR3 sequence reads: CASSLEGRKYNEQFF. CDR3 nucleotides: TGTGCCAGCAGCTTAGAGGGCCGAAAATACAATGAGCAGTTCTTC. The full variable domain, rest sourced from reference TRBV11-2 and TRBJ2-1, is EAGVAQSPRYKIIEKRQSVAFWCNPISGHATLYWYQQILGQGPKLLIQFQNNGVVDDSQLPKDRFSAERLKGVDSTLKIQPAKLEDSAVYLCASSLEGRKYNEQFFGPGTRLTVL.

This clonotype has at least ten counts. This chain uses TRBV5-1 with TRBJ2-2; 9 bases line up with TRBD1. Germline trimming cut 5 bases from V and 5 bases from J; bases unmatched to any gene: 4. Germline V gene lookup returns CDR1 SGHRS and CDR2 YFSETQ. This CDR3 has 14 residues. CDR3 in DNA: TGCGCCAGCAGGGGACAGGGTCTGACCGGGGAGCTGTTTTTT. It specifies CASRGQGLTGELFF.

The gene calls are TRBV7-8 and TRBJ2-5, with 9 nucleotides matching TRBD1. The V segment lost 1 base and the J segment 1 base; nucleotides outside the gene matches: 7. CDR3 length: 17 amino acids. Germline loops: CDR1 SGHVS, CDR2 FQNEAQ. DNA for the CDR3: TGTGCCAGCAGCTTAGGTACCATACAGGGGGCCCAAGAGACCCAGTACTTC. Translation: CASSLGTIQGAQETQYF.

This clonotype was found many times. The chain carries TRBV5-1 and TRBJ2-7; unclear D gene. The V end lost 6 bases, the J end lost 6 bases, and 13 bases lay between the germline ends. Germline V gene lookup returns CDR1 SGHRS and CDR2 YFSETQ. This CDR3 has 12 amino acids. CDR3 nucleotide sequence: TGCGCCAGCACGTCCATCAAGAGCGAGCAGTACTTC. Amino acid sequence: CASTSIKSEQYF.

The CDR3 loop is CASSESDRVAKNIQYF. The DNA for the CDR3 is TGTGCCAGCAGTGAAAGCGACAGGGTAGCCAAAAACATTCAGTACTTC. The J gene is TRBJ2-4, the V gene TRBV28, with 7 nucleotides matching TRBD1. Germline assignment: CDR1 MDHEN and CDR2 SYDVKM. The CDR3 has 16 residues. The ends lost 5 bases at V and 0 bases at J; junction bases unmatched: 7.

V gene TRBV12-3 or TRBV12-4 combines with J gene TRBJ2-7; D uncertain. V was shortened by 4 bases and J by 0 bases, with 10 bases between the two germline ends. The CDR3 spans 14 residues. CDR3 in DNA: TGTGCCAGCAGTTCCAGTTCGAGCTCCTACGAGCAGTACTTC. This gives the protein CASSSSSSSYEQYF.

Comment on this clonotype: Compared with germline, one end of the junction differs, possibly owing to a read error. The chain recombines TRBV20-1 with TRBJ2-7, with D unclear. This CDR3 contains 13 residues. The germline V gene has CDR1 DFQATT and CDR2 SNEGSKA (reference sequence). This chain's CDR3 is CSARDQPGYEQSF. The CDR3 DNA reads TGCAGTGCTAGAGATCAACCTGGCTACGAGCAGTCCTTC.